One and the same sample provided the 6 T cell receptor beta chains below, sequenced in a study of molecular identifiers for immune sequencing clone quantification. A single record per CDR3 protein comes from TCRdb applying MiXCR to the PCR reads. The sample has some 580,000 distinct CDR3 sequences, about 25% seen once. The sample consisted of naive CD8+ T cells from blood, with Jurkat cell RNA spiked in. Subset noted: FACS-sorted CD8+CD4-CCR7+CD45RA+ naive T cells. These receptors were collected from a human donor in good health. Some libraries in this study had Jurkat cell RNA spiked in.

This clonotype was detected a few times. V and J are TRBV7-9 and TRBJ2-7; 8 bases map to TRBD1. Germline CDR1 SEHNR, CDR2 FQNEAQ (reference sequence). Trimming at V came to 5 bases and at J to 2 bases, leaving 8 bases not matched to a gene. This CDR3 is 15 amino acids long. Written as DNA, the CDR3 is TGTGCCAGCAGCATACAAGGGACAGGAACCTACGAGCAGTACTTC. This gives the protein CASSIQGTGTYEQYF.

This clonotype was observed many times. The rearrangement links TRBV4-3 to TRBJ2-5; no clear D gene. V dropped 0 bases and J dropped 1 base, with 6 bases sitting between them. The germline V gene has CDR1 LGHNA and CDR2 YSLEER. CDR3 size: 14 residues. CDR3: CASSQERSQETQYF. The DNA of the CDR3 is TGCGCCAGCAGCCAAGAGCGGAGCCAAGAGACCCAGTACTTC.

There are a few counts of this clonotype. The V gene is TRBV6-5, the J gene TRBJ2-3, with a possible D match to TRBD2 (5 bases). Trimming shortened V by 4 bases and J by 0 bases, and 8 bases separated the two germline ends. This CDR3 has 14 amino acids. CDR1 and CDR2 (germline): MNHEY, SVGAGI. CDR3 DNA sequence: TGTGCCAGCAGTTGGAGGATTAGCACAGATACGCAGTATTTT. It translates to CASSWRISTDTQYF.

In its sample, this clonotype was seen a few times. The chain uses TRBV7-9 and TRBJ1-1, with TRBD1 matching 12 bases. The V segment lost 4 bases and the J segment 4 bases; nucleotides outside the gene matches: 10. CDR1 and CDR2 (germline): SEHNR, FQNEAQ (reference sequence). CDR3 length: 17 amino acids. For the CDR3, the DNA is TGTGCCAGCAGCTACGGGACAGGGGGCCTGGCAACCACTGAAGCTTTCTTT. It encodes CASSYGTGGLATTEAFF.

The DNA of the CDR3 is TGTGCCAGCAGTCTACACAGGGGGCGCGGCCCCTACGAGCAGTACTTC. It yields the protein CASSLHRGRGPYEQYF. The chain carries TRBV27 and TRBJ2-7; 9 nucleotides line up with TRBD1. CDR3 size: 16 residues. From germline, CDR1 is MNHEY and CDR2 SMNVEV (reference sequence). Losses at the gene ends were 5 bases for V and 2 bases for J; bases not matched to a gene: 10.

The chain recombines TRBV28 with TRBJ2-7; possibly TRBD1 for D (6 bases). The CDR3 covers 18 residues. From germline, CDR1 is MDHEN and CDR2 SYDVKM. V lost 6 bases and J lost 1, with 25 bases in between. The CDR3 DNA reads as TGTGCCAGCAGCCTAGATTGGACAGTCACGCTTTCGTCCTACGAGCAGTACTTC. It is translated as CASSLDWTVTLSSYEQYF.